Listed here is a single T cell receptor (beta chain). The antigen remains undetermined. The PCR had 60 Vbeta and 13 Jbeta primers. Clones were sequenced by immunoSEQ multiplex PCR, and TCRdb holds only the in-frame ones, with some missing. The sample has some 150,000 clones, 60% to 80% seen once. This entry belongs to a study of cytomegalovirus exposure and HLA in healthy donors. General study findings and limits: In a later analysis, TCR beta V- and J-gene trimming showed a link to a missense DCLRE1C variant. A reported reduction in N-insertions relative to the approximately 690-donor mean was seen in an Asian-associated ancestry cluster in a later analysis. Sequencing artifact likely explains a cluster of highly shared sequence variants.

The CDR3 is made up of 14 amino acids. V was trimmed by 1 base and J by 4 bases, leaving 10 bases between them. Germline V lookup: CDR1 PRHDT, CDR2 FYEKMQ (reference sequence). The sequencing input was PBMCs. The receptor's source is a man younger than 30 in good health and CMV-seropositive. The rearrangement joins TRBV13 to TRBJ1-2; D possibly corresponds to TRBD1 (5 bases). This chain's CDR3 is CASSLARGSYGYTF. The CDR3 DNA is TGTGCCAGCAGCTTAGCTCGGGGGAGCTATGGCTACACCTTC.